This T cell receptor (beta chain) was identified in a study of response to subunit inactivated influenza vaccine. From the RT-PCR reads, TCRdb called clonotypes with MiXCR, one entry per CDR3 protein. The sample shows over 400,000 distinct CDR3 sequences, about an eighth of them seen only once. The CDR3 sequence is 14 residues long. Germline values: CDR1 SGHNT, CDR2 YYREEE (reference sequence). V was cut by 4 bases and J by 2 bases, with 11 bases left in between. The starting material was PBMCs from blood, obtained roughly 48 days after vaccination. This receptor was identified in a man over 45 who received an inactivated influenza vaccine. The genes are TRBV5-4 and TRBJ2-3; D unresolved. The CDR3 DNA follows: TGTGCCAGCAGCGAAGAGTTTGTCACAGATACGCAGTATTTT. Encoded protein: CASSEEFVTDTQYF.